Listed here are 26 T cell receptor beta chains from one sample, sequenced in a study of blood T cells in healthy people across ages. Primed by a sample-barcoded 5' primer and a J-beta primer mix, a second PCR proceeded for about 7 to 11 cycles. TCRdb called the 5' RACE reads again in MiXCR, with one record for every CDR3 protein. The sample yields 1.5 million to 2 million distinct CDR3 sequences, roughly 32% seen once. The source material was blood. The receptors stem from a woman in her twenties or thirties in good health.

The chain carries TRBV29-1 and TRBJ2-1; 9 bases agree with TRBD2. Germline CDR1 and CDR2: SQVTM and ANQGSEA. The V and J ends lost 1 base and 12 bases, in that order; junction bases with no gene match: 13. CDR3 length equals 15 residues. DNA for the CDR3: TGCAGCGTTGAAGGAGGCAGCGGGGGGTTGGATGTGCAGTTCTTC. Its protein is CSVEGGSGGLDVQFF.

V is TRBV11-3 and J is TRBJ2-7; D is unclear. Trimming cost V 0 bases and J 6 bases, with 18 bases left between them. This CDR3 is built from 16 residues. Germline loops: CDR1 SGHNT, CDR2 YENEEA. CDR3 nucleotide sequence: TGTGCCAGCAGCTTAGAGGAGACTCAACCCGCTCGCGAGCAGTACTTC. Protein product: CASSLEETQPAREQYF.

The chain employs TRBV28 and TRBJ1-2, with D perhaps matching TRBD1 (5 bases). V dropped 1 base and J dropped 1 base, with 10 bases sitting between them. The CDR3 runs 15 residues. Germline V gene lookup returns CDR1 MDHEN and CDR2 SYDVKM. The DNA of the CDR3 is TGTGCCAGCAGTTTATCGGAGGGGATTAACTATGGCTACACCTTC. Translated, it gives CASSLSEGINYGYTF.

CDR3 region: CASRETGLQFF. The CDR3, as DNA: TGTGCCAGCAGGGAGACAGGTCTACAGTTCTTC. The genes are TRBV6-2 or TRBV6-3 and TRBJ2-1, with TRBD1 as a possible D gene (6 bases). Trimming shortened V by 6 bases and J by 13 bases, and 13 bases separated the two germline ends. The CDR3 covers 11 residues. The germline gives CDR1 MNHEY, CDR2 SVGEGT.

The chain has TRBV11-1 and TRBJ2-7; D may be TRBD1 (6 bases). The V end lost 6 bases, the J end lost 1 base, and 13 bases lay between the germline ends. The CDR3 is 14 amino acids. In germline, CDR1 is SGHAT, CDR2 FQDESV (reference sequence). The CDR3 region is CASRPEGVSYEQYF. The CDR3 DNA reads as TGTGCCAGCAGACCTGAGGGGGTATCCTACGAGCAGTACTTC.

This clonotype was seen only a few times. The chain is built from TRBV27 and TRBJ2-1; TRBD1 agrees at 7 bases. The CDR3 totals 16 residues. Looked up from germline, CDR1 is MNHEY and CDR2 is SMNVEV (reference sequence). Trimming removed 3 bases from V and 10 bases from J; junction bases left unmatched: 15. The CDR3 DNA follows: TGTGCCAGCAGTTTTTCAGGCCATCAGGGGGTACGGGAGCAGTTCTTC. This sequence encodes CASSFSGHQGVREQFF.

The chain joins TRBV7-3 to TRBJ2-5; D remains unclear. The CDR3 has 15 residues. V was cut by 5 bases and J by 1 base, with 14 bases left in between. The germline V gene encodes CDR1 SGHTA and CDR2 FQGTGA. The CDR3 protein is CASSPSPATQETQYF. CDR3 in DNA: TGTGCCAGCAGCCCCTCGCCGGCTACCCAAGAGACCCAGTACTTC. Complete variable domain (other parts from reference TRBV7-3 and TRBJ2-5): GAGVSQTPSNKVTEKGKYVELRCDPISGHTALYWYRQSLGQGPEFLIYFQGTGAADDSGLPNDRFFAVRPEGSVSTLKIQRTERGDSAVYLCASSPSPATQETQYFGPGTRLLVL.

V is TRBV25-1 and J is TRBJ1-1; D possibly corresponds to TRBD1 (6 bases). V dropped 8 bases and J dropped 4 bases, with 14 bases sitting between them. Germline assignment: CDR1 MGHDK and CDR2 SYGVNS. This CDR3 has 13 residues. The CDR3 DNA follows: TGTGCCAGCCTGGGGGCCGTGGGCACTGAAGCTTTCTTT. This gives the protein CASLGAVGTEAFF.

This sequence joins TRBV30 and TRBJ2-1; 9 bases match TRBD1. Germline V gene sequence: CDR1 GTSNPN, CDR2 SVGIG (reference sequence). V shed 2 bases and J 8 bases; nucleotides not matched to a gene: 10. The CDR3 extends over 15 amino acids. The CDR3 bases are TGTGCCTGGAGTACCGGGACAGGGCTTGGGGATGAGCAGTTCTTC. Protein product: CAWSTGTGLGDEQFF.

The chain couples TRBV5-8 to TRBJ1-2; TRBD1 agrees at 8 bases. Germline CDR1 is SGHTS and CDR2 is YDEGEE. This CDR3 has 14 amino acids. V was clipped by 2 bases and J by 4 bases; unmatched bases: 4. CDR3 sequence: CASSFAGGGYGYTF. DNA for the CDR3: TGTGCCAGCAGCTTTGCAGGGGGCGGCTATGGCTACACCTTC.

This clonotype was detected a few times. The chain employs TRBV29-1 and TRBJ2-5, with 7 bases aligning to TRBD2. The germline V gene has CDR1 SQVTM and CDR2 ANQGSEA. V lost 4 bases and J lost 4; bases outside the gene matches: 6. The CDR3 loop spans 13 amino acids. The CDR3 is CSVAGGPRETQYF. The CDR3 bases are TGCAGCGTTGCGGGAGGACCAAGAGAGACCCAGTACTTC.

The J gene is TRBJ1-5, the V gene TRBV5-1; a weak D match, TRBD1 (6 bases). This CDR3 has 14 amino acids. In germline, CDR1 is SGHRS, CDR2 YFSETQ. The V and J ends lost 3 bases and 5 bases respectively, with 12 bases between them. Here the CDR3 reads CASSSGGTHQPQHF. The CDR3 DNA is TGCGCCAGCAGCTCTGGGGGCACTCATCAGCCCCAGCATTTT.

This chain connects TRBV10-3 to TRBJ2-7; no definite D call. Between the trimmed V and J ends, which lost 2 bases and 0 bases, there was a span of 11 bases. This CDR3 spans 15 amino acids. Germline assignment: CDR1 ENHRY and CDR2 SYGVKD. The CDR3, as DNA: TGTGCCATCAGTGAGATTTTGCGGAGCTCCTACGAGCAGTACTTC. It specifies CAISEILRSSYEQYF.

This clonotype was recorded many times. The genes are TRBV29-1 and TRBJ2-7, with D unresolved. This CDR3 comprises 13 residues. Germline CDR1 is SQVTM and CDR2 is ANQGSEA. V was shortened by 7 bases and J by 2 bases, with 15 bases between the two germline ends. The CDR3: CSALTLYPYEQYF. CDR3 nucleotides: TGCAGCGCTCTCACCCTGTACCCCTACGAGCAGTACTTC.

This clonotype appeared a few times. This rearrangement joins TRBV9 to TRBJ2-5; 9 bases line up with TRBD2. The germline gives CDR1 SGDLS, CDR2 YYNGEE. This CDR3 region has 16 residues. V shed 0 bases, J shed 4 bases, and the junction held 7 bases outside the gene matches. Written as DNA, the CDR3 is TGTGCCAGCAGCGTAGGGGGCCTAGCGGGAATAGAGACCCAGTACTTC. Its protein product is CASSVGGLAGIETQYF.

Details on this clonotype: A read error may be the cause here, since a much bigger clone is one base away. The chain employs TRBV6-5 and TRBJ1-1; D not certain. The V gene lost 8 bases and the J gene lost 11 bases, with 15 bases spanning the gap. The CDR3 is made up of 11 amino acids. Germline V gene lookup returns CDR1 MNHEY and CDR2 SVGAGI. CDR3 sequence reads: CASCTRGHAFF. The CDR3 coding sequence is TGTGCCAGCTGCACCCGCGGCCATGCTTTCTTT.

The J gene is TRBJ1-1, the V gene TRBV7-6; 8 positions agree with TRBD1. The CDR3 length is 16 residues. Germline CDR1 reads SGHVS; CDR2 reads FNYEAQ. V dropped 1 base and J dropped 3; count of bases not matched to a gene: 7. DNA for the CDR3: TGTGCCAGCAGCTTAGGGGGCAGGGGGCGGGACACTGAAGCTTTCTTT. This sequence encodes CASSLGGRGRDTEAFF.

CDR3 bases: TGCAGTGCTCCGCCCCTGACCCCCTACAATGAGCAGTTCTTC. The encoded protein is CSAPPLTPYNEQFF. The chain is built from TRBV20-1 and TRBJ2-1; D ambiguous. The V gene's germline CDR1 is DFQATT and CDR2 SNEGSKA (reference sequence). The CDR3 loop spans 14 amino acids. V was shortened by 5 bases and J by 2 bases, with 13 bases between the two germline ends.

This clonotype was picked up many times. The chain joins TRBV28 to TRBJ2-4, with TRBD2 as a possible D gene (6 bases). CDR1 and CDR2 (germline): MDHEN, SYDVKM. The CDR3 sequence is 14 residues long. Trimming left V 5 bases short and J 1 base short, with 9 bases between. The CDR3 sequence is CASSPGLAKNIQYF. CDR3 in DNA: TGTGCCAGCAGTCCGGGACTGGCCAAAAACATTCAGTACTTC. The whole variable domain, filled in from reference TRBV28 and TRBJ2-4, reads DVKVTQSSRYLVKRTGEKVFLECVQDMDHENMFWYRQDPGLGLRLIYFSYDVKMKEKGDIPEGYSVSREKKERFSLILESASTNQTSMYLCASSPGLAKNIQYFGAGTRLSVL.

This clonotype has a handful of counts. V usage is TRBV4-1 and J usage is TRBJ1-4; tentative D call: TRBD1 (6 bases). The CDR3 totals 16 residues. The germline CDR1 and CDR2 sequences are MGHRA and YSYEKL. Deletions cut 2 bases from V and 2 bases from J, with 12 bases between. This CDR3 is CASSQQTGLTNEKLFF. The CDR3 nucleotides read TGCGCCAGCAGCCAACAAACAGGGTTGACTAATGAAAAACTGTTTTTT.

As concerns this clonotype: A much larger clone differs from this one at a single base, so this may be a read error. The genes are TRBV29-1 and TRBJ2-1; 10 bases agree with TRBD2. Germline loops: CDR1 SQVTM, CDR2 ANQGSEA. This CDR3 has 14 amino acids. V lost 7 bases, J lost 9 bases, and 12 bases stayed unmatched. Here the CDR3 DNA reads TGCAGCGCTGGATCGCTAGCGGGAGTAGTTGAGCAGTTCTTC. Its translation is CSAGSLAGVVEQFF.

In DNA, the CDR3 is TGTGCCAGCAGCTTGGACGGGATCCCTGCCAATGAGCAGTTCTTC. Protein product: CASSLDGIPANEQFF. The V gene is TRBV5-5, the J gene TRBJ2-1, with TRBD2 as a possible D gene (5 bases). Germline CDR1 SGHKS, CDR2 YYEKEE (reference sequence). The CDR3 spans 15 residues. Trimming pared 0 bases from V and 6 bases from J, leaving 13 bases between.

The CDR3 DNA follows: TGCAGTGCCCAGGACAGACCCGATTCACCCCTCCACTTT. Residues: CSAQDRPDSPLHF. This chain uses TRBV20-1 with TRBJ1-6, with a possible D match to TRBD1 (6 bases). The CDR3 totals 13 residues. The V end lost 6 bases, the J end lost 8 bases, and 14 bases lay between the germline ends. Per germline, CDR1 DFQATT and CDR2 SNEGSKA (reference sequence).

Only a few counts were recorded for this clonotype. The chain carries TRBV28 and TRBJ2-4; D assignment may be TRBD1 or TRBD2 (5 bases each). The assigned J gene may be wrong: the sequence end matches TRBJ2-7 better. CDR1 is MDHEN, CDR2 SYDVKM, per germline. CDR3 size: 18 residues. The CDR3 DNA sequence: TGTGCCAGCAGTTTCCCTCGCCATGCAGGGTCGGGAATAGGCGAGCAGTACTTC. It translates to CASSFPRHAGSGIGEQYF.

This clonotype has more than one count but fewer than ten. The chain combines TRBV30 with TRBJ2-5, with D possibly being TRBD1 or TRBD2 (6 bases each). This CDR3 spans 14 amino acids. The germline gives CDR1 GTSNPN, CDR2 SVGIG (reference sequence). V was cut by 0 bases and J by 4 bases, with 12 bases left in between. The CDR3 bases are TGTGCCTGGAGTGTTACAGGGCGGGGAGAGACCCAGTACTTC. Amino acids: CAWSVTGRGETQYF.

In this sample, this clonotype turned up a few times. The V and J genes are TRBV25-1 and TRBJ2-3; 9 bases agree with TRBD1. Germline CDR1 reads MGHDK; CDR2 reads SYGVNS. Trimming at V came to 3 bases and at J to 5 bases, leaving 6 bases not matched to a gene. The CDR3 is 15 amino acids. The CDR3 DNA follows: TGTGCCAGCAGTGACCCGACAGGGGGTGAAGATACGCAGTATTTT. Protein sequence: CASSDPTGGEDTQYF.